This TCR beta chain is drawn from a study of T cell changes during pregnancy in multiple sclerosis. Data came from immunoSEQ multiplex PCR; TCRdb stores just in-frame clones and leaves some out. Of approximately 69,000 clones listed, over 75% were seen once; the top ten hold just under 0.3%. Per the germline V gene, CDR1 is SGHNT and CDR2 is YENEEA. V lost 1 base and J lost 2, with 15 bases in between. CDR3 length equals 16 residues. The sequences come from CD4+ T cells from peripheral blood mononuclear cells, collected in the third trimester of pregnancy. This clonotype originated in a female donor in good health, enrolled as a control in a pregnancy study. This chain uses TRBV11-3 with TRBJ2-7; possible D gene TRBD1, 5 bases. The chain's CDR3 is CASSLVMSQVTYEQYF. The CDR3 coding sequence is TGTGCCAGCAGCTTAGTTATGTCACAGGTAACCTACGAGCAGTACTTC. The whole variable domain, remainder taken from reference TRBV11-3 and TRBJ2-7, is EAGVVQSPRYKIIEKKQPVAFWCNPISGHNTLYWYLQNLGQGPELLIRYENEEAVDDSQLPKDRFSAERLKGVDSTLKIQPAELGDSAVYLCASSLVMSQVTYEQYFGPGTRLTVT.